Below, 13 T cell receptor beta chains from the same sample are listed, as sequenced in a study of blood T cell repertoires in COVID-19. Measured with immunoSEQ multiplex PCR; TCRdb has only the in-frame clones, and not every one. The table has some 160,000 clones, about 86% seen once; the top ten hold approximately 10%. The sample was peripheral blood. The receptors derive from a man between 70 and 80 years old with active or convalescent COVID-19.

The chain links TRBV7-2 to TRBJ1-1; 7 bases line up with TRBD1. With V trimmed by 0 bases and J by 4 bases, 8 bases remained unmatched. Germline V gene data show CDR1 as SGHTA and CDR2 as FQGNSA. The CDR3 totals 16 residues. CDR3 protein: CASSLAPAGGGTEAFF. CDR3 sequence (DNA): TGTGCCAGCAGCTTAGCGCCTGCAGGGGGTGGCACTGAAGCTTTCTTT.

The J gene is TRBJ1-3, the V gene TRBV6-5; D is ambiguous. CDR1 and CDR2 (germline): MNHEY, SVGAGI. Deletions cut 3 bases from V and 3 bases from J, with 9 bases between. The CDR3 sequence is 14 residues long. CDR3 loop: CASSYKSRGNTIYF. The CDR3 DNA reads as TGTGCCAGCAGTTATAAATCGCGTGGAAACACCATATATTTT.

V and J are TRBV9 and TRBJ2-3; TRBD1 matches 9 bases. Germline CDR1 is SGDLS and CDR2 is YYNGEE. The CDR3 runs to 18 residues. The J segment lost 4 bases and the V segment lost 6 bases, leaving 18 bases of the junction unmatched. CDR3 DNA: TGTGCCAGCACCGCGGGACAGGGAATGGTGGGTGTGTCAGATACGCAGTATTTT. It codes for CASTAGQGMVGVSDTQYF.

The chain's CDR3 is CASSRYGGGPMNEQFF. The CDR3 nucleotides read TGCGCCAGCAGCCGGTACGGCGGGGGGCCGATGAATGAGCAGTTCTTC. The V gene is TRBV4-3, the J gene TRBJ2-1, with 8 bases lining up with TRBD2. CDR3 size: 16 residues. The germline gives CDR1 LGHNA, CDR2 YSLEER. V gave up 4 bases and J gave up 7 bases; unmatched junction bases: 12.

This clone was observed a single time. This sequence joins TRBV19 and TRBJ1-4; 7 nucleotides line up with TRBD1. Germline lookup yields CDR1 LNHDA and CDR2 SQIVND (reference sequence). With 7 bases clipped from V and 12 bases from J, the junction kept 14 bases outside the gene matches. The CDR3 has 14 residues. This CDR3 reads CASTFRTGGRELFF. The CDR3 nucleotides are TGTGCCAGTACCTTCCGGACAGGAGGAAGGGAACTGTTTTTT.

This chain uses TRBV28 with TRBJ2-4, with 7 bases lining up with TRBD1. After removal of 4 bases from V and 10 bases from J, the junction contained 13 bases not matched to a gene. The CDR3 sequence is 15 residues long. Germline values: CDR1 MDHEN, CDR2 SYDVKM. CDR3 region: CASSSPTDGTAIQYF. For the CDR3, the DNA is TGTGCCAGCAGTTCACCGACGGACGGGACAGCGATTCAGTACTTC.

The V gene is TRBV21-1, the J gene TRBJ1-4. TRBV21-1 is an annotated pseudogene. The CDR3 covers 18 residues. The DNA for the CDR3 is TGTGCCAGCAGCAAAGAGGGGGGGGCGATGCAAGCTAATGAAAAACTGTTTTTT. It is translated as CASSKEGGAMQANEKLFF.

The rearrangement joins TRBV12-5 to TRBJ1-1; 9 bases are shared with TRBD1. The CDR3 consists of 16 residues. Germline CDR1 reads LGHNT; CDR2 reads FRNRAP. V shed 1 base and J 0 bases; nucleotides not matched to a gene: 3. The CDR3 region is CASGLGGTGMNTEAFF. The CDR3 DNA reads TGTGCTAGTGGTTTGGGAGGGACAGGGATGAACACTGAAGCTTTCTTT. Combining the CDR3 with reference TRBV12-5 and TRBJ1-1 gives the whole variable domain DARVTQTPRHKVTEMGQEVTMRCQPILGHNTVFWYRQTMMQGLELLAYFRNRAPLDDSGMPKDRFSAEMPDATLATLKIQPSEPRDSAVYFCASGLGGTGMNTEAFFGQGTRLTVV.

CDR3 DNA sequence: TGTGCCAGCTCACGCCCCCAGGGCCGCCTCGCCAATGAGCAGTTCTTC. Protein sequence: CASSRPQGRLANEQFF. The V and J genes are TRBV18 and TRBJ2-1; weak D call: TRBD1 (5 bases). V was cut by 4 bases and J by 6 bases, with 19 bases left in between. The CDR3 sequence is 16 residues long. In germline, CDR1 is KGHSH, CDR2 LQKENI.

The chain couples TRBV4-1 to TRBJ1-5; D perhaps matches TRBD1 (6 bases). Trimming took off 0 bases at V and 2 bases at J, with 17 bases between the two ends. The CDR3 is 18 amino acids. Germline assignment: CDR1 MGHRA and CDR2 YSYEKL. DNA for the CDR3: TGCGCCAGCAGCCAAGATCTTCGGGCAGGGGATCGCAATCAGCCCCAGCATTTT. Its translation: CASSQDLRAGDRNQPQHF.

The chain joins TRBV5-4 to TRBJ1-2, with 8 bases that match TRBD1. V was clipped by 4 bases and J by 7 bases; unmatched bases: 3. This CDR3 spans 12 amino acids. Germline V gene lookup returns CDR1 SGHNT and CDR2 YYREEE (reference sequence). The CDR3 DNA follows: TGTGCCAGCAGCGCGACAGGGGTTGGCTACACCTTC. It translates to CASSATGVGYTF.

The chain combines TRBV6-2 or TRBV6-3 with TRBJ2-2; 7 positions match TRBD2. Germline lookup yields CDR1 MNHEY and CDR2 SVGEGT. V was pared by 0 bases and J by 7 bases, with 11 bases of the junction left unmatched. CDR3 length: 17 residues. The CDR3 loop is CASSYSQGGRSGGELFF. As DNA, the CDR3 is TGTGCCAGCAGTTACTCTCAGGGCGGGAGAAGCGGCGGGGAGCTGTTTTTT.

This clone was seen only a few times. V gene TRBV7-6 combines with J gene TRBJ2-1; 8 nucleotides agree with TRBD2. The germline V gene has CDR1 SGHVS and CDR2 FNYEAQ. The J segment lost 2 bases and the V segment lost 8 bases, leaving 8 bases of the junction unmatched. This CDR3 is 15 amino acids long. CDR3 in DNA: TGTGCCAGCGGCGAGGGCGGGGGGACCTACAATGAGCAGTTCTTC. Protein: CASGEGGGTYNEQFF.